The present TCR beta chain was sequenced within a study of Ad26.COV2.S vaccination and SARS-CoV-2 variants. Overall study results and limits: With respect to non-spike TCR breadth, vaccine and placebo recipients were similar. In TCR breadth and depth analyses, total T cell responses may have been underestimated. Placebo recipients had lower spike-specific TCR breadth than vaccine recipients.

Data came from immunoSEQ multiplex PCR; TCRdb stores just in-frame clones and leaves some out. The sample has about 400,000 clones; 70% to 90% are singletons. Germline CDR1 is SGDLS and CDR2 is YYNGEE. Germline trimming cut 2 bases from V and 5 bases from J; bases unmatched to any gene: 8. The CDR3 length is 15 residues. Turning to this clone: Its antigen is not identified.

Indicated treatment: around 19 received Ad26.COV2.S at low or high dose, single or two shots; roughly 5 received placebo; per-sample allocation not given. The samples were gathered on day 63 after the first injection of vaccine or placebo. An Ad26 vector that expressed Wuhan-strain SARS-CoV-2 spike constituted the vaccine. The material was peripheral blood, obtained in a trial of Ad26.COV2.S vaccine versus placebo. The chain links TRBV9 to TRBJ2-5, with 8 bases identical to TRBD2. The receptor's source is a person aged 18-65 years who received the Ad26.COV2.S COVID-19 vaccine or a placebo. In DNA form, the CDR3 reads TGTGCCAGCAGCGTTTACGGGGGGGCCGAGGAGACCCAGTACTTC. As protein: CASSVYGGAEETQYF.